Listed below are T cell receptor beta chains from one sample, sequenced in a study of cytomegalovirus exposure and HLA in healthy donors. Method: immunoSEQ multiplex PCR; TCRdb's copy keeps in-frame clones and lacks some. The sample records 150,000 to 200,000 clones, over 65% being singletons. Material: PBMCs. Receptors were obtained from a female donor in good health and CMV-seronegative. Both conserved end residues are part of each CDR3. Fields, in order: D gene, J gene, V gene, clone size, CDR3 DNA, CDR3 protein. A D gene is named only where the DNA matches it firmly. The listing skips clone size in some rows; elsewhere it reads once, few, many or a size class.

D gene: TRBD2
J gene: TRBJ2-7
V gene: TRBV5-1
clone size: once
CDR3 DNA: TGCGCCAGCAGCGTAACTAGCGGAAGCTCCTACGAGCAGTACTTC
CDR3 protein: CASSVTSGSSYEQYF

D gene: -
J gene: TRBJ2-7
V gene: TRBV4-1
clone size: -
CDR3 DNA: TGCGCCAGCAGCCAAAACCCCCATTTCTCCTACGAGCAGTACTTC
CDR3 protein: CASSQNPHFSYEQYF

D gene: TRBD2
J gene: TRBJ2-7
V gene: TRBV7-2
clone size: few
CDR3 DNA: TGTGCCAGCAGCTTATACGGGAGGGCCCAGGGGGAGCAGTACTTC
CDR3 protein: CASSLYGRAQGEQYF

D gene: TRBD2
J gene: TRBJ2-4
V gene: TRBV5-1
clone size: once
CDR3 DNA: TGCGCCAGCAGCCACCCGGGACTAGCGGAGGGTACGAAGTACTTC
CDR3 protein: CASSHPGLAEGTKYF

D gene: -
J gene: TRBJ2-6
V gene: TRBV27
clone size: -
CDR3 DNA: TGTGCCAGCAGTCCCCTCCTTGGGGCCAACGTCCTGACTTTC
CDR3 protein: CASSPLLGANVLTF

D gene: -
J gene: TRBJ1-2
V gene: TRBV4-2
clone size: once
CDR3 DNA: TGTGCCAGCAGCCAAGAACGCAGAGTTGGGGGCTACGCCTTC
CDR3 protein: CASSQERRVGGYAF

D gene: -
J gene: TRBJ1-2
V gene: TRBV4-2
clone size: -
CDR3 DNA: TGTGCCAGCAGCCAAGCCGGAGCTAACTATGGCTACACCTTC
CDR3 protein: CASSQAGANYGYTF

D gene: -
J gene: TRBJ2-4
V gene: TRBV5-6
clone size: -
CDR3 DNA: TGTGCCAGCAGCTCATGGACTGGTCAGGTCAGTCAGTACTTC
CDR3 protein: CASSSWTGQVSQYF

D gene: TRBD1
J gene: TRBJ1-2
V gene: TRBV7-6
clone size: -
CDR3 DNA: TGTGCCAGCAGCTCGGGACAGGGAATCTATGGCTACACCTTC
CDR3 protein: CASSSGQGIYGYTF

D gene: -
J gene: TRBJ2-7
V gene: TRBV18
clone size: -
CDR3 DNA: TGTGCCAGCTCACCACCGATGGGTGGCGGGGGCTATTCCTACGAGCAGTACTTC
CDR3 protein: CASSPPMGGGGYSYEQYF

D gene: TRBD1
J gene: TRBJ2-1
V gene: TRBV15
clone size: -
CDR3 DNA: TGTGCCACCAGCATAGGGAGACAGGGGGTCAATGAGCAGTTCTTC
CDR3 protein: CATSIGRQGVNEQFF